The TCR beta chain under discussion was sequenced for a study of blood T cell repertoires in COVID-19 (dated by TCRdb to 2019 to 2021). Background on the whole study: Samples covering the acute and convalescent phases of COVID-19 were provided by collaborators in the United States, Italy and Spain. The material from the prospective study consisted of cDNA or gDNA derived from T cells, B-cell-depleted T cells, or PBMCs. The dataset comprised deeply sampled blood TCRbeta repertoires from subjects exposed to, actively infected with, or recovered from COVID-19. A freely available public database, intended as a resource for researchers studying the immune response to SARS-CoV-2, is where the repertoires were released. Samples were obtained from the ongoing ImmuneRACE study (first 160 participants) and from over 1,000 subjects provided by 6 global collaborators. Sample metadata almost always included a de-identified subject ID, COVID-19 status, age in years and sex. Where HLA class I and class II types were available, the types were taken from metadata supplied by the sample provider, not from assay-based typing.

TCRbeta CDR3 regions were amplified from genomic DNA by means of the immunoSEQ Assay, a bias-controlled multiplex PCR. Turning to the authors' computational methods: Nucleated cell counts per sample were estimated from amplification of reference gene primers within the assay. To quantify the absolute abundance of each unique TCRbeta CDR3 rearrangement, sequence reads were collapsed and filtered. Productive Simpson clonality was computed per sample as the square root of Simpson's diversity index over productive rearrangements. In TCRdb, the immuneACCESS table is reduced to in-frame sequences with V and J assigned. These tables do not hold every clone; where another copy was compared, an unresolved V gene accounts for under half, and the others remain unexplained. V and J calls and clone size are as listed in that table; D and trimming were resolved from the DNA. The sample has about 180,000 clones on record, less than 90% of them singletons. The top ten hold more than 7.5% of the sample.

In regard to this clone: The antigen it binds to is not known. No clone much larger than this one lies a single base away; base qualities are absent.

The CDR3 runs 15 residues from the cysteine to the phenylalanine. The only DNA kept is the CDR3, 45 bases in frame from the first base. The germline V gene supplies CDR1 KGHDR and CDR2 SFDVKD. Trimming at the junction amounts to 3 bases on V and 12 bases on J, and the germline ends lie 20 bases apart. At one collaborating source in Seattle, patients were enrolled during active infection and were followed longitudinally through the course of disease. Each collaborating institution followed its own protocols to collect whole blood in K2EDTA tubes. Collaborator samples were shipped for TCRbeta analysis as frozen whole blood, isolated PBMCs, or DNA extracted from either sample type. Here is what the overall study found, with its caveats: Clinical and demographic metadata were provided uncurated, with the amount varying by source and participant.

The chain is made from TRBV24-1 and TRBJ2-1; the D segment could be TRBD2, given 5 matching bases. Sequenced sample: peripheral blood. The receptor was derived from an older woman with COVID-19, enrolled during active disease. The DNA reads as follows: TGTGCCACCAGTGATCCGAAAAACTCCCTCCGGGGGCAGTTCTTC. Its protein reads: CATSDPKNSLRGQFF.